A selection of T cell receptor beta chains follows, all from one sample in a study of blood T cell repertoires in COVID-19. Here immunoSEQ multiplex PCR was the method, and the copy in TCRdb shows in-frame clones only, minus some. The sample shows approximately 200,000 clones, approximately 80% of them seen only once. The sample consisted of PBMCs or T cells enriched from blood (not recorded which). The receptor set was obtained from a woman in her forties with acute COVID-19. Each CDR3 is given with its conserved first and last residue. Fields, in order: CDR3 length, V gene, J gene, clone size, D gene, CDR3 protein, CDR3 DNA. A D gene is named only where the DNA matches it firmly. The size field is filled for only some rows; it gives once, few, many or a size class.

17,TRBV25-1,TRBJ2-1,-,TRBD1,CASSENRGLSSYNEQFF,TGTGCCAGCAGTGAAAATAGGGGGCTGAGCTCCTACAATGAGCAGTTCTTC
16,TRBV4-1,TRBJ1-4,-,-,CASSQERGTTNEKLFF,TGCGCCAGCAGCCAAGAAAGGGGCACAACTAATGAAAAACTGTTTTTT
14,TRBV2,TRBJ2-3,-,TRBD2,CASSGTSGTDTQYF,TGTGCCAGCAGTGGGACTAGCGGAACAGATACGCAGTATTTT
13,TRBV2,TRBJ1-4,-,-,CASSDIRDEKLFF,TGTGCCAGCAGTGACATACGGGATGAAAAACTGTTTTTT
13,TRBV27,TRBJ2-7,-,TRBD1,CASRGQVTYEQYF,TGTGCCAGCAGGGGACAGGTGACCTACGAGCAGTACTTC
12,TRBV11-2,TRBJ1-2,-,-,CASSLGSYGYTF,TGTGCCAGCAGCTTAGGGAGCTATGGCTACACCTTC
13,TRBV3-1/TRBV3-2,TRBJ1-1,-,-,CASSEGGPTEAFF,TGTGCCAGCAGCGAGGGGGGGCCCACTGAAGCTTTCTTT
14,TRBV3-1/TRBV3-2,TRBJ2-7,-,-,CASSQDPDTYEQYF,TGTGCCAGCAGCCAAGATCCAGACACCTACGAGCAGTACTTC
15,TRBV5-1,TRBJ1-5,once,TRBD1,CASSRTGASNQPQHF,TGCGCCAGCAGCCGGACAGGGGCTAGCAATCAGCCCCAGCATTTT
12,TRBV7-8,TRBJ2-3,once,-,CASSWTVDRQYF,TGTGCCAGCAGCTGGACTGTAGATAGGCAGTATTTT
12,TRBV28,TRBJ1-4,-,-,CASGQHNEKLFF,TGTGCCAGCGGGCAGCATAATGAAAAACTGTTTTTT
18,TRBV6-6,TRBJ2-4,few,TRBD1,CASSPAQGAGDVKNIQYF,TGTGCCAGCAGTCCCGCCCAGGGGGCAGGGGACGTCAAAAACATTCAGTACTTC
16,TRBV6-6,TRBJ2-6,-,TRBD1,CASTTQGASGANVLTF,TGTGCCAGCACCACCCAGGGGGCCTCTGGGGCCAACGTCCTGACTTTC
16,TRBV5-6,TRBJ1-6,-,-,CASSARTSGLNSPLHF,TGTGCCAGCAGCGCCAGAACTTCCGGGTTGAATTCACCCCTCCACTTT
16,TRBV6-5,TRBJ1-2,once,-,CASSLMADTTNYGYTF,TGTGCCAGCAGTTTAATGGCAGATACCACTAACTATGGCTACACCTTC